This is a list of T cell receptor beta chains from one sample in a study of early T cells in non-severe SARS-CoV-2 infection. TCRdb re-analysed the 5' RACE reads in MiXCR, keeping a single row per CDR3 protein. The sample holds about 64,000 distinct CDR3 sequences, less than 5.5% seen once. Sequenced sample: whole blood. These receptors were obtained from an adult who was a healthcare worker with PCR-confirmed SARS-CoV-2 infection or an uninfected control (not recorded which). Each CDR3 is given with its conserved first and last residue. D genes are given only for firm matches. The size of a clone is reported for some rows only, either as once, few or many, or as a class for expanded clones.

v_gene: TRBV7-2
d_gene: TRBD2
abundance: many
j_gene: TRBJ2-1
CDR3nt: TGTGCCATCGGACTAGCGGGAGAAAATGAGCAGTTCTTC
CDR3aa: CAIGLAGENEQFF

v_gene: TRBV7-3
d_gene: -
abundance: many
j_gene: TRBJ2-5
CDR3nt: TGTGCCAGCAGCCGGGGGTTAGGAGAGACCCAGTACTTC
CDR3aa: CASSRGLGETQYF

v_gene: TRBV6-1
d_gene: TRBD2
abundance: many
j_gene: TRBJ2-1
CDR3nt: TGTGCCAGCGACAAACCGGCCTCTCTAGCGGGGTTATACAATGAGCAGTTCTTC
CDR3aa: CASDKPASLAGLYNEQFF

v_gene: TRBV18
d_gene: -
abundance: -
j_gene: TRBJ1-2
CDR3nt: TGTGCCAGCTCAGCAGGCAGGACGGACTATGGCTACACCTTC
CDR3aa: CASSAGRTDYGYTF

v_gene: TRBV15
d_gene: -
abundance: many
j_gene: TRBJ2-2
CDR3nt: TGTGCCACCAGCAGAGGGTATCAGGGGAACACCGGGGAGCTGTTTTTT
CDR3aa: CATSRGYQGNTGELFF

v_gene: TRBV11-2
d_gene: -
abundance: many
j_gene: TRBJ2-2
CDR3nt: TGTGCCAGCAGCCACAAACGGGGTTTGAGCGGGGAGCTGTTTTTT
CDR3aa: CASSHKRGLSGELFF

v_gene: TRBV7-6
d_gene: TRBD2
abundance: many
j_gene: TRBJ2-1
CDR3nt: TGTGCCAGCAGCCAAAGACTAGCCCCGGCATATGAGCAGTTCTTC
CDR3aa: CASSQRLAPAYEQFF

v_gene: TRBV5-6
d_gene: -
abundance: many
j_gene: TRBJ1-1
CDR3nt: TGTGCCAGCAGCTTGTGGACAGCGAACACTGAAGCTTTCTTT
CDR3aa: CASSLWTANTEAFF

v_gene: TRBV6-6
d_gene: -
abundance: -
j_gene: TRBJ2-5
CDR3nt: TGTGCCAGCAGAGGCCGACAGGCGGGGGTACAAGAGACCCAGTACTTC
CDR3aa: CASRGRQAGVQETQYF

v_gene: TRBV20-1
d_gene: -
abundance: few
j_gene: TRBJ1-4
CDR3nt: TGCAGTGCTAGAGATATGTTGGGGGCTGCGACTAATGAAAAACTGTTTTTT
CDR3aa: CSARDMLGAATNEKLFF